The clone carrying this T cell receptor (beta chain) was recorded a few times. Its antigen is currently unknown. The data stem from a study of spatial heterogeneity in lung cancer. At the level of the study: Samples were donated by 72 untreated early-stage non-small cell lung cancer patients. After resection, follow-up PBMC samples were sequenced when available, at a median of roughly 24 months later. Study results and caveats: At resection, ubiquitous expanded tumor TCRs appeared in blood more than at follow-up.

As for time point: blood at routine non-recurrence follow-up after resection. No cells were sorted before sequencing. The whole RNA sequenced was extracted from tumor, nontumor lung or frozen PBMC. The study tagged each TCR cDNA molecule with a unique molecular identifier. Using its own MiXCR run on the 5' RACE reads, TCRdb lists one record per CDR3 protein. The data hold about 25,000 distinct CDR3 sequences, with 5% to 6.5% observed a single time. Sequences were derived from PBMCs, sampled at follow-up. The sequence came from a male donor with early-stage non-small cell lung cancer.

The CDR3 region is CASSPDSGGPPGTQYF. The CDR3 DNA sequence: TGTGCCAGCAGCCCAGATAGCGGGGGGCCTCCAGGGACCCAGTACTTC. The chain is built from TRBV7-9 and TRBJ2-5, with 10 positions matching TRBD2. The CDR3 extends over 16 amino acids. The junction had 13 bases not matched to a gene; V was cut back by 5 bases and J by 7 bases. Germline V lookup: CDR1 SEHNR, CDR2 FQNEAQ (reference sequence).